These T cell receptor beta chains were read from a single sample in a study of blood T cells in healthy people across ages. MiXCR was run by TCRdb on the 5' RACE reads, yielding one entry per CDR3 protein. The repertoire holds around 620,000 distinct CDR3 sequences, with roughly 28% as singletons. Input material: blood. Receptors were obtained from a woman aged 70-85 years in good health. Each CDR3 is given with its conserved first and last residue. The D gene is left open where the match is weak. Clone size is shown for a subset of rows, as once, few, many or a class of expanded clone.

>-|-|15|TRBV27|TRBJ1-3
TGTGCCAGCAGTCCGCACGCGAGCTCTGGAAACACCATATATTTT
CASSPHASSGNTIYF
>-|-|11|TRBV28|TRBJ2-7
TGTGCCGGCAGTTTGAGCTACGAGCAGTACTTC
CAGSLSYEQYF
>TRBD1|-|14|TRBV30|TRBJ1-2
TGTGCCTGGAGTAAAGGACAGGGGAGCTATGGCTACACCTTC
CAWSKGQGSYGYTF
>TRBD2|many|15|TRBV5-8|TRBJ2-1
TGTGCCAGCAGCGTACGGAGTAGCGGGGGAAATGAGCAGTTCTTC
CASSVRSSGGNEQFF
>-|once|15|TRBV2|TRBJ2-5
TGTGCCAGCAATGAAATGGGGGGCGATCAAGAGACCCAGTACTTC
CASNEMGGDQETQYF
>-|few|17|TRBV3-1|TRBJ1-3
TGTGCCAGCAGCCAAGTTCCGGCCAGGTCCTCTGGAAACACCATATATTTT
CASSQVPARSSGNTIYF
>-|-|15|TRBV2|TRBJ2-3
TGTGCCAATGGCCGTAAGGGCGCGAGCACAGATACGCAGTATTTT
CANGRKGASTDTQYF
>TRBD2|many|15|TRBV9|TRBJ2-1
TGTGCCAGCAGCCTTACTAGCGGGGGGGCCAATGAGCAGTTCTTC
CASSLTSGGANEQFF
>TRBD2|-|16|TRBV5-1|TRBJ2-1
TGCGCCAGCAGCGCCGTAGCGGGGGGGTTTGTCTATGAGCAGTTCTTC
CASSAVAGGFVYEQFF
>TRBD1|few|17|TRBV24-1|TRBJ1-4
TGTGCCACCAGTGACCCCTCGGACAGGCCCTTGAATGAAAAACTGTTTTTT
CATSDPSDRPLNEKLFF
>-|-|16|TRBV7-8|TRBJ2-7
TGTGCCAGCAGCCCACGACAGGCCCATACTCTCTACGAGCAGTACTTC
CASSPRQAHTLYEQYF
>TRBD2|-|15|TRBV9|TRBJ2-3
TGTGCCAGCAGCGTAGGGCCCCAGCGGGGAGATACGCAGTATTTT
CASSVGPQRGDTQYF
>TRBD2|-|13|TRBV12-3/TRBV12-4|TRBJ2-3
TGTGCCAGCAGTCCCGCGACTAGCGGGGGGCCCATCTTT
CASSPATSGGPIF
>-|-|16|TRBV3-1|TRBJ2-6
TGTGCCAGCAGCCAACAGGGTGTCTCTGGGGCCAACGTCCTGACTTTC
CASSQQGVSGANVLTF
>-|-|13|TRBV30|TRBJ1-2
TGTGCCTGGAGATTAGCAGGGATCTATGGCTACACCTTC
CAWRLAGIYGYTF
>-|few|16|TRBV6-2/TRBV6-3|TRBJ1-2
TGTGCCAGCAGCCGGTCCAGGCGCACCTCTAACTATGGCTACACCTTC
CASSRSRRTSNYGYTF
>TRBD1|-|15|TRBV12-3/TRBV12-4|TRBJ2-2
TGTGCCAGCAAACGACAGGGTGAAGGCACCGGGGAGCTGTTTTTT
CASKRQGEGTGELFF
>TRBD1|few|13|TRBV7-2|TRBJ1-1
TGTGCCACCAAGGACAGGGCGAACACTGAAGCTTTCTTT
CATKDRANTEAFF
>-|few|14|TRBV7-3|TRBJ2-1
TGTGCCAGCAGCCCGACCCAGGGGTACAATGAGCAGTTCTTC
CASSPTQGYNEQFF
>TRBD2|few|16|TRBV7-2|TRBJ2-1
TGTGCCAGCAGCTTAGCAGCCGGGACTAGGAACAATGAGCAGTTCTTC
CASSLAAGTRNNEQFF
>TRBD2|-|15|TRBV18|TRBJ2-5
TGTGCCAGCTCCACAGGACTAGCGGGGCAAGAGACCCAGTACTTC
CASSTGLAGQETQYF
>TRBD2|few|15|TRBV6-6|TRBJ2-7
TGTGCCAGCAGTTACGGGCGGGGGGGCCCCTACGAGCAGTACTTC
CASSYGRGGPYEQYF
>-|few|12|TRBV7-9|TRBJ2-2
TGTGCCAGCAGTTGGGTCGCCGGGGAGCTGTTTTTT
CASSWVAGELFF
>-|few|14|TRBV3-1|TRBJ1-1
TGTGCCAGCAGCCAAGTTGAGACAGATCTTGAAGCTTTCTTT
CASSQVETDLEAFF
>-|-|13|TRBV7-2|TRBJ2-7
TGTGCCAGCAGCCCCCGGCTTCCCCACGAGCAGTACTTC
CASSPRLPHEQYF
>TRBD2|-|15|TRBV13|TRBJ2-7
TGTGCCAGCAGCGTAACGGGACTAGCAGACCACGAGCAGTACTTC
CASSVTGLADHEQYF
>-|-|17|TRBV6-1|TRBJ2-6
TGTGCCAGCAGCCTCACCTCACGGACGGCTGGGGCCAACGTCCTGACTTTC
CASSLTSRTAGANVLTF
>TRBD2|-|14|TRBV11-1|TRBJ2-7
TGTGCCAGCAAGGAGACTAGCGCCATCTACGAGCAGTACTTC
CASKETSAIYEQYF
>-|few|13|TRBV29-1|TRBJ1-1
TGCAGCGTCGGAGGACAGTGGAACACTGAAGCTTTCTTT
CSVGGQWNTEAFF
>-|few|15|TRBV15|TRBJ1-6
TGTGCCACCAGCAGAGATAACAGCCTGAATTCACCCCTCCACTTT
CATSRDNSLNSPLHF
>TRBD1|-|14|TRBV27|TRBJ1-5
TGTGCCAGCAGTTTTGGGACAGGGGTTCAGCCCCAGCATTTT
CASSFGTGVQPQHF
>-|-|15|TRBV20-1|TRBJ2-1
TGCAGTGCTAGAGATTTTAGCGATTACTACAATGAGCAGTTCTTC
CSARDFSDYYNEQFF
>TRBD2|many|15|TRBV5-1|TRBJ2-3
TGCGCCAGCAGCGCTCAAGCGGGGGTTCCAGATACGCAGTATTTT
CASSAQAGVPDTQYF
>-|-|14|TRBV10-3|TRBJ1-5
TGTGCCATCAGTGAAAGGGGAAACGATCAGCCCCAGCATTTT
CAISERGNDQPQHF
>TRBD2|-|18|TRBV4-2|TRBJ2-1
TGTGCCAGCAGCCCCGGGACTAGCGGGGGGGCCTCCTACAATGAGCAGTTCTTC
CASSPGTSGGASYNEQFF
>-|few|16|TRBV25-1|TRBJ2-7
TGTGCCAGCAGTGGCCAGGGACATAGGAGCTCCTACGAGCAGTACTTC
CASSGQGHRSSYEQYF
>-|many|12|TRBV6-6|TRBJ2-1
TGTGCCAGCAGTTACCGGGGGAATGAGCAGTTCTTC
CASSYRGNEQFF
>-|-|12|TRBV7-9|TRBJ1-5
TGTGCCAGCAGCTTAGCTGGGCGGCCCCAGCATTTT
CASSLAGRPQHF
>TRBD1|-|15|TRBV9|TRBJ2-2
TGTGCCAGCAGCCCCCGGGACAGGGGAGGCGGGGAGCTGTTTTTT
CASSPRDRGGGELFF
>-|-|14|TRBV12-3/TRBV12-4|TRBJ1-2
TGTGCCAGCAGTTTGGTGGGGGCGTACTATGGCTACACCTTC
CASSLVGAYYGYTF
>-|-|13|TRBV6-1|TRBJ2-1
TGTGCCAGCAGTTGGTGGGTGGGGAATGAGCAGTTCTTC
CASSWWVGNEQFF
>-|-|12|TRBV6-2/TRBV6-3|TRBJ2-5
TGTGCCAGCAGGGGGGTCCAAGAGACCCAGTACTTC
CASRGVQETQYF
>TRBD2|few|14|TRBV12-3/TRBV12-4|TRBJ2-7
TGTGCCAGCAGTCTAGCGGGGGGGCTCGACGAGCAGTACTTC
CASSLAGGLDEQYF
>-|few|13|TRBV5-1|TRBJ2-1
TGCGCCAGCAGCTGGAGCGGATCCGATGAGCAGTTCTTC
CASSWSGSDEQFF
>TRBD1|once|13|TRBV12-3/TRBV12-4|TRBJ1-1
TGTGCCAGCAGCTTTCAGGGGGCAACTGAAGCTTTCTTT
CASSFQGATEAFF
>TRBD1|few|17|TRBV7-2|TRBJ2-1
TGTGCCAGCAGCTTAGCCCCGGACAGGGGGTATTTCAATGAGCAGTTCTTC
CASSLAPDRGYFNEQFF
>TRBD1|-|15|TRBV2|TRBJ2-7
TGTGCCAGCAGCCCACAGGGGGATAGCTCCTACGAGCAGTACTTC
CASSPQGDSSYEQYF
>TRBD2|-|14|TRBV6-2/TRBV6-3|TRBJ2-7
TGTGCCAGCAGCTCGACTAGCGGGGTTAACGAGCAGTACTTC
CASSSTSGVNEQYF
>TRBD1|few|13|TRBV6-5|TRBJ2-5
TGTGCCAGCAGGGGACAGGTAGAAGAGACCCAGTACTTC
CASRGQVEETQYF
>-|-|14|TRBV28|TRBJ1-5
TGTGCCAGCAGTTCCCGGACACGGGATCGGCCCCAGCATTTT
CASSSRTRDRPQHF
>TRBD2|-|14|TRBV7-2|TRBJ2-3
TGTGCCAGCAAGCCCGGACTAGCGGCAGATACGCAGTATTTT
CASKPGLAADTQYF
>-|-|15|TRBV7-3|TRBJ2-5
TGTGCCAGCAGCTTAAATAGGGGGGTCTGGGAGACCCAGTACTTC
CASSLNRGVWETQYF
>-|-|15|TRBV5-6|TRBJ2-3
TGTGCCAGCAGCTTGGGGCCTAGCTACACAGATACGCAGTATTTT
CASSLGPSYTDTQYF
>-|few|14|TRBV4-3|TRBJ1-1
TGCGCCAGCAGCCAAGATAAGGCACCAGGAGGATCTTTCTTT
CASSQDKAPGGSFF
>TRBD2|-|17|TRBV7-2|TRBJ2-5
TGTGCCAGCAGCCTCCCTAGCGGGGGCCCTCTTTCGGAGACCCAGTACTTC
CASSLPSGGPLSETQYF